This T cell receptor beta chain was sequenced during a study of preoperative IRX-2 immunotherapy in early breast cancer. Treatment noted: preoperative locoregional IRX-2 cytokine immunotherapy. Deletions cut 0 bases from V and 7 bases from J, with 11 bases between. The CDR3 length is 14 residues. CDR1 SGHRS and CDR2 YFSETQ come from the germline V gene. TCRdb's copy holds only in-frame clones and misses some; the assay was immunoSEQ multiplex PCR. This table has roughly 5,700 clones, roughly two thirds appearing once. The clonotype was recovered from a human donor with breast cancer. The material was tumor tissue, obtained before IRX-2 immunotherapy. This rearrangement joins TRBV5-1 to TRBJ2-1; D unclear. Here the CDR3 reads CASSLDSLSNEQFF. The CDR3 DNA follows: TGCGCCAGCAGCTTGGATTCCTTGTCGAATGAGCAGTTCTTC. Supplemented by reference TRBV5-1 and TRBJ2-1, the full variable domain reads KAGVTQTPRYLIKTRGQQVTLSCSPISGHRSVSWYQQTPGQGLQFLFEYFSETQRNKGNFPGRFSGRQFSNSRSEMNVSTLELGDSALYLCASSLDSLSNEQFFGPGTRLTVL.